This T cell receptor beta chain comes out of a study of T cell repertoires in cytomegalovirus infection. Study-level findings and limits: Totalled public TCR beta family frequency picked out people who carried CMV plus the relevant HLA.

The CDR3 spans 14 residues. CDR1 is SQVTM, CDR2 ANQGSEA, per germline. Trimming took off 3 bases at V and 0 bases at J, with 9 bases between the two ends. Turning to this clonotype: Antigen: not known.

TCRdb reprocessed the reads via MiXCR and lists one record per CDR3 protein. The table includes hundreds of thousands of distinct CDR3 sequences, under 45% detected once. The clonotype originates from a human donor in good health (CMV status not recorded). Some clones in this sample may be carry-over from other donors' samples. This chain links TRBV29-1 with TRBJ2-1; D possibly corresponds to TRBD1 (5 bases). The sequencing used cultured PBMCs, collected from culture after CMV antigen stimulation. CDR3 in amino acids: CSVEGPSSYNEQFF. The CDR3 nucleotides read TGCAGCGTTGAGGGGCCAAGCTCCTACAATGAGCAGTTCTTC.